Shown below are 25 T cell receptor beta chains from a single sample sequenced in a study of CD8+ T cells in alopecia areata. Investigators isolated RNA and reverse transcribed it into cDNA to act as the sequencing template. Only in-frame clones appear in the TCRdb table, and some are missing; sequencing was by immunoSEQ multiplex PCR. The specimen has 200,000 to 300,000 clones, none found just once. Sorting used CD4, CD8alpha, NKG2D, NKG2ACE and other markers on pooled cutaneous lymph node cells. Sequenced material: CD4+ T cells sorted from a lymph node. The receptors stem from a C3H/HeJ mouse with alopecia areata. These mice share the MHC haplotype H2-k.

In this sample, this clone turned up a few times. All gene names here are mouse names. The read gets to within 3 residues of the CDR3 end, and the germline J gene fills in the rest. The gene calls are TRBV5 and TRBJ1-6; perhaps TRBD1 as D (5 bases). TRBJ1-6 is labeled an ORF, and its function is uncertain. Trimming left V 0 bases short and J 8 bases short, with 8 bases between. Germline V gene data show CDR1 as LGHNA and CDR2 as YNLKQL (reference sequence). The CDR3 covers 14 residues. Incomplete CDR3 DNA: TGTGCCAGCAGCCAAGACAGGGATGATTCGCCC. Protein sequence: CASSQDRDDSP. In full, the CDR3 reads CASSQDRDDSPLYF.

This clone was observed a few times. Gene names are the mouse ones. Read data end 4 residues before the CDR3 end; the end is taken from the germline J gene. This chain joins TRBV1 and TRBJ2-5; D unclear. With 5 bases removed from V and 3 bases from J, the gap between germline ends came to 6 bases. The length of the CDR3 is 12 residues. Germline V gene lookup returns CDR1 NSQYPW and CDR2 LRSPGD (reference sequence). The covered CDR3 bases are TGCACCTGCAGTTTCAGTCAAGAC. Protein product: CTCSFSQD. The whole CDR3 protein is CTCSFSQDTQYF.

Note on this clone: Gene names and germline match the mouse. The read terminates 4 residues ahead of where the CDR3 ends, so the germline J gene completes it. The rearrangement links TRBV13-1 to TRBJ1-2; a weak D match, TRBD1 (6 bases). The CDR3 runs to 15 residues. The germline V and J ends were trimmed by 1 base and 4 bases, with 14 bases remaining between them. From germline, CDR1 is NSHNY and CDR2 SYGAGN. The CDR3 here is CASSDMGGAGSDYTF. CDR3 bases read: TGTGCCAGCAGTGATATGGGGGGCGCGGGCTCC.

As for this clone: The genes are named according to mouse. The read ends 4 residues before the CDR3 terminus; that terminus is restored from the germline J gene. The identical CDR3 is also encoded by other nucleotide sequences in the sample. This chain connects TRBV13-2 to TRBJ2-5; perhaps TRBD2 as D (6 bases). The CDR3 has 13 amino acids. Germline V gives CDR1 NNHNN, CDR2 SYGAGS (reference sequence). The CDR3 loop reads CASGDVGEDTQYF. CDR3 DNA, as far as it was read: TGTGCCAGCGGTGATGTGGGGGAGGAC.

With regard to this clone: Gene and germline names: mouse. The read stops 4 residues short of the end of the CDR3; the missing end is completed from the germline J gene. The chain links TRBV1 to TRBJ2-2, with a weak D call TRBD2 (7 bases). Germline values: CDR1 NSQYPW, CDR2 LRSPGD (reference sequence). The ends were cut back, 6 bases at V and 5 bases at J, with 16 bases in the middle. There are 15 residues in the CDR3. The CDR3 protein is CTCRAPGGGTGQLYF. The part of the CDR3 DNA that was read is TGCACCTGCAGGGCCCCGGGGGGCGGAACCGGG. The variable domain in full, with the rest retrieved from reference TRBV1 and TRBJ2-2, is VTLLEQNPRWRLVPRGQAVNLRCILKNSQYPWMSWYQQDLQKQLQWLFTLRSPGDKEVKSLPGADYLATRVTDTELRLQVANMSQGRTLYCTCRAPGGGTGQLYFGEGSKLTVL.

Points on this clone: Genes and germline come from the mouse. With the read ending 4 residues before the CDR3 end, the germline J gene is used to fill in that end. Other DNA sequences of this sample code for an identical CDR3. V and J are TRBV5 and TRBJ2-7; 9 bases agree with TRBD2. The germline V gene encodes CDR1 LGHNA and CDR2 YNLKQL (reference sequence). The CDR3 extends over 15 amino acids. V lost 3 bases, J lost 0 bases, and 3 bases stayed unmatched. The sequenced CDR3 bases are TGTGCCAGCAGCCAGGACTGGGGCCTCTCCTAT. The encoded protein is CASSQDWGLSY. The CDR3, in full, reads CASSQDWGLSYEQYF.

The table lists this clone with a few counts. Mouse gene names and germline throughout. The CDR3 end is not reached by the read, which stops 4 residues before it; the germline J gene fills it in. The rearrangement uses TRBV19 and TRBJ2-3, with D unresolved. CDR1 is FNHDT, CDR2 SITEND, per germline (reference sequence). This CDR3 contains 14 residues. The ends were cut back, 2 bases at V and 0 bases at J, with 7 bases in the middle. This CDR3 reads CASSMQSSAETLYF. CDR3 DNA (partial): TGTGCCAGCAGTATGCAGTCTAGTGCAGAA.

This clone showed up just a few times. Gene names are mouse gene names. The read finishes 4 residues shy of the CDR3 end, and the germline J gene is used to complete it. V gene TRBV13-3 combines with J gene TRBJ2-2; possibly TRBD2 for D (6 bases). Germline CDR1 NNHDY, CDR2 SYVADS. V dropped 4 bases and J dropped 3 bases, with 10 bases sitting between them. CDR3 size: 14 residues. The CDR3 sequence: CASSLSGDTGQLYF. The DNA read from the CDR3 is TGTGCCAGCAGTCTGTCTGGGGACACCGGG.

A word on this clone: The gene names given are mouse names. The sequenced part of the CDR3 DNA is TGTGCTAGCAGTAGACTGGGACTGGGAGAGGAC. This encodes CASSRLGLGED. The CDR3 reads in full as CASSRLGLGEDTQYF. The chain combines TRBV17 with TRBJ2-5; TRBD2 agrees at 9 bases. The read ends 4 residues shy of where the CDR3 ends; the end is completed using the germline J gene. The CDR3 is 15 residues long. Germline V gene sequence: CDR1 MNHDT, CDR2 YYDKIL.

With respect to this clone: The genes are named according to mouse. The missing CDR3 end, 4 residues past where the read stops, is filled in from the germline J gene. The rearrangement links TRBV5 to TRBJ2-1; a weak D match, TRBD2 (7 bases). CDR3 size: 17 residues. V was shortened by 0 bases and J by 1 base, with 13 bases between the two germline ends. The germline V gene encodes CDR1 LGHNA and CDR2 YNLKQL (reference sequence). CDR3 bases read: TGTGCCAGCAGCCAAGATTGGTGGGGGGCGAACTATGCT. This sequence encodes CASSQDWWGANYA. From start to end, the CDR3 is CASSQDWWGANYAEQFF.

In the case of this clone: Mouse gene names and germline throughout. The CDR3 end lies 4 residues beyond the end of the read and is filled in from the germline J gene. The sample has other DNA sequences that encode this CDR3 too. The chain has TRBV13-1 and TRBJ2-4, with D perhaps TRBD1 (6 bases). Germline CDR1 reads NSHNY; CDR2 reads SYGAGN. This CDR3 has 14 amino acids. Trimming took 5 bases from V and 0 from J, leaving 10 bases between them. The CDR3: CASSGDNSQNTLYF. CDR3 DNA (partial): TGTGCCAGCAGCGGGGACAATAGTCAAAAC.

This clone has just a few counts. The germline and genes are mouse ones. The read ends 4 residues shy of where the CDR3 ends; the end is completed using the germline J gene. The sample carries other DNA sequences with the same CDR3. V is TRBV19 and J is TRBJ2-1, with 11 bases fitting TRBD2. Germline V lookup: CDR1 FNHDT, CDR2 SITEND (reference sequence). V trimming: 3 bases; J trimming: 2 bases; junction bases outside the gene matches: 1. This CDR3 contains 15 residues. The sequenced CDR3 bases are TGTGCCAGCAGTACGGGACTGGGGGACTATGCT. Its protein product is CASSTGLGDYA. The whole CDR3 is CASSTGLGDYAEQFF.

Ten or more counts support this clone. Gene names follow the mouse nomenclature. The missing CDR3 end, 4 residues past where the read stops, is filled in from the germline J gene. The chain combines TRBV14 with TRBJ1-2, with TRBD1 as a possible D gene (6 bases). V was pared by 3 bases and J by 0 bases, with 9 bases between. Germline CDR1 is SGHDT and CDR2 is FRDEAV. This CDR3 has 14 amino acids. The CDR3 DNA, read in part, is TGTGCCAGCAGTTCGGACAGTGCAAACTCC. Translated: CASSSDSANS. In full, the CDR3 reads CASSSDSANSDYTF.

This clone was counted between two and nine times. Gene names are mouse gene names. The observed sequence ends 4 residues before the CDR3 terminus, with the missing tail filled in from the germline J gene. This chain joins TRBV5 and TRBJ2-5, with a tentative D call TRBD2 (7 bases). There are 16 residues in the CDR3. The V end was cut by 0 bases, the J end by 0 bases, with 10 bases between. Germline values: CDR1 LGHNA, CDR2 YNLKQL (reference sequence). The CDR3 region is CASSQEGGLNQDTQYF. CDR3 bases read: TGTGCCAGCAGCCAAGAGGGGGGCCTTAACCAAGAC.

Only a few counts were recorded for this clone. Gene names follow the mouse nomenclature. Read data end 4 residues before the CDR3 end; the end is taken from the germline J gene. The chain has TRBV19 and TRBJ2-2; D remains ambiguous. From germline, CDR1 is FNHDT and CDR2 SITEND (reference sequence). This CDR3 is built from 15 residues. Trimming took off 4 bases at V and 0 bases at J, with 10 bases between the two ends. Here the CDR3 reads CASSLPTSNTGQLYF. The sequenced CDR3 bases are TGTGCCAGCAGTCTCCCGACATCAAACACCGGG.

Notes on this clone: The gene names here belong to mouse. The read ends 4 residues early relative to the CDR3; the germline J gene fills the gap. The V and J genes are TRBV13-3 and TRBJ2-1, with a weak D call TRBD1 (5 bases). This CDR3 region has 14 residues. Trimming shortened V by 5 bases and J by 0 bases, and 9 bases separated the two germline ends. CDR1 and CDR2 from the germline V gene are NNHDY and SYVADS. The CDR3 here is CASRFRVNYAEQFF. The covered CDR3 bases are TGTGCCAGCAGATTCAGGGTTAACTATGCT.

A word on this clone: Gene names refer to mouse genes. The read ends 4 residues shy of where the CDR3 ends; the end is completed using the germline J gene. This same CDR3 is encoded by further DNA sequences in the sample. This chain connects TRBV1 to TRBJ1-1, with D maybe TRBD1 (6 bases). Germline assignment: CDR1 NSQYPW and CDR2 LRSPGD (reference sequence). CDR3 length equals 14 residues. V lost 4 bases to trimming and J lost 0 bases, with 9 bases between them. CDR3 amino acids: CTCSEQGANTEVFF. The sequenced CDR3 bases are TGCACCTGCAGTGAACAGGGAGCAAACACA.

A word on this clone: Genes here carry mouse names. The read ends 4 residues before the CDR3 terminus; that terminus is restored from the germline J gene. The chain couples TRBV19 to TRBJ2-7; the match to TRBD1 covers 7 bases. Per the germline V gene, CDR1 is FNHDT and CDR2 is SITEND (reference sequence). Trimming at V came to 5 bases and at J to 3 bases, leaving 5 bases not matched to a gene. CDR3 size: 13 residues. CDR3 region: CASRTGTVYEQYF. Partial CDR3 DNA: TGTGCCAGCAGAACCGGGACAGTCTAT.

This clone was observed a few times. The gene symbols are mouse symbols. The read ends 4 residues early relative to the CDR3; the germline J gene fills the gap. The chain joins TRBV14 to TRBJ2-5; TRBD2 agrees at 7 bases. The CDR3 is made up of 14 amino acids. The junction had 4 bases not matched to a gene; V was cut back by 5 bases and J by 1 base. Per germline, CDR1 SGHDT and CDR2 FRDEAV. The CDR3 protein is CASSPGGYQDTQYF. CDR3 DNA, as far as it was read: TGTGCCAGCAGCCCGGGGGGGTACCAAGAC.

This clone was seen a few times. Gene labels here are mouse ones. The missing CDR3 end, 4 residues past where the read stops, is filled in from the germline J gene. Other DNA sequences in the same sample also yield this CDR3. The V call is TRBV5, the J call TRBJ2-3; TRBD2 matches at 8 bases. CDR1 is LGHNA and CDR2 is YNLKQL in the germline V gene (reference sequence). The CDR3 is 15 amino acids. Trimming removed 1 base from V and 0 bases from J; junction bases left unmatched: 0. This CDR3 is CASSQGTGSAETLYF. The part of the CDR3 DNA that was read is TGTGCCAGCAGCCAAGGGACTGGGAGTGCAGAA.

This clone was seen more than once but under ten times. Gene names refer to mouse genes. The read terminates 4 residues ahead of where the CDR3 ends, so the germline J gene completes it. The chain recombines TRBV1 with TRBJ2-3; a possible D gene is TRBD2 (5 bases). From germline, CDR1 is NSQYPW and CDR2 LRSPGD (reference sequence). Trimming stripped 5 bases from V and 4 bases from J, with 7 bases between. The CDR3 length is 12 residues. The CDR3 DNA, read in part, is TGCACCTGCAGTCTGGGTTCAGAA. The encoded protein is CTCSLGSE. The whole CDR3 protein is CTCSLGSETLYF. Full variable domain (missing parts from reference TRBV1 and TRBJ2-3): VTLLEQNPRWRLVPRGQAVNLRCILKNSQYPWMSWYQQDLQKQLQWLFTLRSPGDKEVKSLPGADYLATRVTDTELRLQVANMSQGRTLYCTCSLGSETLYFGSGTRLTVL.

In this sample, this clone turned up a few times. Gene names refer to mouse genes. The read halts 4 residues ahead of the CDR3 end, with the missing end drawn from the germline J gene. The sample holds other DNA sequences that translate to the same CDR3. The rearrangement uses TRBV13-1 and TRBJ2-5; D perhaps matches TRBD1 (6 bases). Per germline, CDR1 NSHNY and CDR2 SYGAGN. This CDR3 is 13 amino acids long. Partial CDR3 DNA: TGTGCCAGCAGTGACGCAGGGGAAGAC. Its translation: CASSDAGED. The whole CDR3 sequence reads CASSDAGEDTQYF.

Worth noting for this clone: Gene names denote mouse genes. Read coverage stops 3 residues before the CDR3 terminus; the germline J gene supplies the remainder. The same CDR3 is also encoded by other DNA sequences in this sample. The chain couples TRBV19 to TRBJ1-6; D unclear. TRBJ1-6 is noted as an ORF with a role that remains uncertain. Trimming took 5 bases from V and 4 from J, leaving 4 bases between them. The CDR3 consists of 12 residues. Germline CDR1 FNHDT, CDR2 SITEND (reference sequence). CDR3 loop: CASSPYNSPLYF. Incomplete CDR3 DNA: TGTGCCAGCAGCCCTTATAATTCGCCC.

This clone came up a few times. The gene names given are mouse names. Read sequence stops 4 residues before the CDR3 end, and the germline J gene provides the missing end. The chain links TRBV1 to TRBJ2-7, with 10 bases lining up with TRBD2. CDR1 NSQYPW and CDR2 LRSPGD come from the germline V gene (reference sequence). This CDR3 region has 15 residues. The V and J ends lost 1 base and 3 bases, in that order; junction bases with no gene match: 3. The covered CDR3 bases are TGCACCTGCAGTGCAGGGGGACTGGGGAACTAT. Its protein is CTCSAGGLGNY. The full CDR3 is CTCSAGGLGNYEQYF.

This clone occurred a few times. Each gene name is a mouse one. The read ends 4 residues early relative to the CDR3; the germline J gene fills the gap. Other DNA sequences in the sample encode the same CDR3. The V gene is TRBV1, the J gene TRBJ2-5; 8 bases are shared with TRBD2. V shed 3 bases, J shed 1 base, and the junction held 3 bases outside the gene matches. The CDR3 runs 15 residues. The germline CDR1 and CDR2 sequences are NSQYPW and LRSPGD (reference sequence). The CDR3 sequence: CTCSAQLGDQDTQYF. CDR3 bases read: TGCACCTGCAGTGCTCAACTGGGGGACCAAGAC.